This TCR beta chain came from a study of blood T cell repertoires in COVID-19. Under the authors' procedure: Amplified reference gene primers provided the basis for estimating nucleated cell counts. Generated by immunoSEQ multiplex PCR, the TCRdb table keeps only in-frame clones and is missing some. Clonal size and the V and J genes are those of that table, whereas D and trimming came from the DNA. The sample has about 160,000 clones; 82% are singletons. CDR3 length: 13 residues. CDR1 is GTSNPN and CDR2 is SVGIG in the germline V gene (reference sequence). The V and J ends lost 4 bases and 4 bases, in that order; junction bases with no gene match: 4.

V usage is TRBV30 and J usage is TRBJ1-5; 7 bases map to TRBD1. Sequenced input: peripheral blood. This clonotype was sampled from a woman between 40 and 50 years old with COVID-19, enrolled during active disease. CDR3 sequence reads: CAWNRGGNQPQHF. As DNA, the CDR3 is TGTGCCTGGAACAGGGGTGGAAATCAGCCCCAGCATTTT. Variable domain in full (rest from reference TRBV30 and TRBJ1-5): SQTIHQWPATLVQPVGSPLSLECTVEGTSNPNLYWYRQAAGRGLQLLFYSVGIGQISSEVPQNLSASRPQDRQFILSSKKLLLSDSGFYLCAWNRGGNQPQHFGDGTRLSIL.